This entry describes one T cell receptor beta chain. The antigen is unknown. These data belong to a study of shared clonotypes between healthy human individuals. CDR3 length equals 16 residues. CDR1 is SGHTA and CDR2 is FQGNSA in the germline V gene. The V segment lost 5 bases and the J segment 4 bases; nucleotides outside the gene matches: 9. The data were produced by immunoSEQ multiplex PCR, yet TCRdb's version contains in-frame clones alone and is incomplete. The sample has some 2.1 million clones, over 85% seen once; the top ten hold about 1.1%. Positively selected for CCR7, the CD45RO-negative cells used as naive CD8 cells excluded terminally differentiated effector memory CD45RA+ cells. The donors, all of them Caucasian adults, lived in Nashville, Tennessee. Overall study results and limits: The authors expected sequencing depth to affect clonotype sharing among donors. Four donors held about 4.5% of naive CD4 clonotypes in common.

This clonotype originated in a man younger than 35 in good health. The chain carries TRBV7-2 and TRBJ2-4, with 9 bases identical to TRBD1. The sequencing input was naive CD8+ T cells sorted from blood. The CDR3 sequence: CASSQQAGQGKNIQYF. DNA of the CDR3: TGTGCCAGCAGCCAGCAAGCGGGACAGGGAAAAAACATTCAGTACTTC.